These 22 T cell receptor beta chains share one sample of origin, sequenced in a study of Graves' ophthalmopathy and Graves' hyperthyroidism. RNA transcripts were the template, and TCR beta CDR3 regions were amplified from them. The first-round RT-PCR employed HTBI primers together with the Qiagen OneStep RT-PCR kit. A multiplex PCR was then performed as the second round. TCRdb recomputed calls from the multiplex PCR reads with MiXCR, one row per CDR3 protein. This table has about 700,000 distinct CDR3 sequences, about 44% appearing once. The sample taken for sequencing was peripheral blood. The receptors here all came from an adult man with Graves' ophthalmopathy.

This clonotype has at least ten counts. The genes are TRBV20-1 and TRBJ1-1; D may be TRBD1 (6 bases). Germline CDR1 and CDR2: DFQATT and SNEGSKA (reference sequence). The V end lost 6 bases, the J end lost 5 bases, and 19 bases lay between the germline ends. The CDR3 loop spans 14 amino acids. The CDR3 DNA sequence: TGCAGTGCACTAGGGGCACAGGGCGTAACTGAAGCTTTCTTT. Amino acid sequence: CSALGAQGVTEAFF.

This clonotype was seen a handful of times. Here the CDR3 omits its conserved ending phenylalanine or tryptophan, so a read error is the likely source. This chain uses TRBV10-3 with TRBJ1-1; TRBD1 aligns across 9 bases. Trimming at V came to 5 bases and at J to 7 bases, leaving 11 bases not matched to a gene. The CDR3 is made up of 15 amino acids. Germline CDR1 reads ENHRY; CDR2 reads SYGVKD. The DNA of the CDR3 is TGTGCCATCAGTTACGTACAGGGGGCAGGTGGTGAAGCTTTCTCT. Amino acid sequence: CAISYVQGAGGEAFS.

The CDR3 region has the DNA TGCGCCAGCAGTGAGTCGGACGACGACGGACAGGGAGGAATGAACACTGAAGCTTTCTTT. Translation: CASSESDDDGQGGMNTEAFF. The chain links TRBV10-2 to TRBJ1-1; 8 bases are a match to TRBD1. Germline V gives CDR1 WSHSY, CDR2 SAAADI. The CDR3 extends over 20 amino acids. J lost 0 bases, V lost 0 bases, and 15 bases had no gene match.

The V gene is TRBV11-2, the J gene TRBJ1-6; 7 bases line up with TRBD1. Germline assignment: CDR1 SGHAT and CDR2 FQNNGV. The J segment lost 6 bases and the V segment lost 5 bases, leaving 7 bases of the junction unmatched. This CDR3 is 15 amino acids long. CDR3 protein: CASSLGRGTNSPLHF. The CDR3 region has the DNA TGTGCCAGCAGCCTGGGCAGGGGGACTAATTCACCCCTCCACTTT.

This clonotype was seen at least ten times. The chain employs TRBV7-6 and TRBJ1-5; 7 positions agree with TRBD1. Germline V CDR1 and CDR2: SGHVS, FNYEAQ. The CDR3 sequence is 15 residues long. The V and J ends lost 0 bases and 5 bases, in that order; junction bases with no gene match: 4. CDR3 amino acids: CASSLATGPHQPQHF. The DNA of the CDR3 is TGTGCCAGCAGCTTAGCGACAGGGCCCCATCAGCCCCAGCATTTT.

The chain carries TRBV2 and TRBJ1-1; D unclear. Germline V gene data show CDR1 as SNHLY and CDR2 as FYNNEI. Deletions cut 7 bases from V and 9 bases from J, with 18 bases between. The CDR3 has 13 residues. The CDR3 sequence is CASTPGRGTKAFF. Here the CDR3 DNA reads TGTGCCAGCACTCCGGGTCGGGGTACTAAAGCTTTCTTT.

The chain uses TRBV2 and TRBJ1-2; TRBD1 is a possible D gene (5 bases). V was cut by 6 bases and J by 0 bases, with 14 bases left in between. Germline assignment: CDR1 SNHLY and CDR2 FYNNEI. The CDR3 is 15 residues long. In nucleotides, the CDR3 is TGTGCCAGCAGCCAAGATGCAGGGACTAACTATGGCTACACCTTC. It encodes CASSQDAGTNYGYTF.

The chain uses TRBV7-2 and TRBJ2-7; perhaps TRBD1 as D (7 bases). CDR1 SGHTA and CDR2 FQGNSA come from the germline V gene. The V gene lost 1 base and the J gene lost 0 bases, with 13 bases spanning the gap. The CDR3 runs to 16 residues. The CDR3 region is CASSLGQGGFSYEQYF. Here the CDR3 DNA reads TGTGCCAGCAGCTTAGGGCAGGGGGGTTTCTCCTACGAGCAGTACTTC. Full variable domain (remainder filled in from reference TRBV7-2 and TRBJ2-7): GAGVSQSPSNKVTEKGKDVELRCDPISGHTALYWYRQSLGQGLEFLIYFQGNSAPDKSGLPSDRFSAERTGGSVSTLTIQRTQQEDSAVYLCASSLGQGGFSYEQYFGPGTRLTVT.

On this clonotype: Just one base apart from a much larger clone, this may be a read error. This rearrangement joins TRBV6-1 to TRBJ1-2; D is uncertain. Between the trimmed V and J ends, which lost 3 bases and 4 bases, there was a span of 12 bases. This CDR3 is 14 amino acids long. Germline V gives CDR1 MNHNS, CDR2 SASEGT. The CDR3 spells CASSESAELYGYTF. The CDR3 nucleotides read TGTGCCAGCAGTGAGTCCGCAGAACTCTATGGCTACACCTTC.

Many counts were recorded for this clonotype. The chain has TRBV20-1 and TRBJ2-7; the D is unclear. This CDR3 is built from 12 residues. Per germline, CDR1 DFQATT and CDR2 SNEGSKA (reference sequence). Trimming took off 1 base at V and 3 bases at J, with 7 bases between the two ends. The CDR3 reads CSARGTLYEQYF. As DNA, the CDR3 is TGCAGTGCTAGAGGTACTCTCTACGAGCAGTACTTC.

This clonotype was seen a few times. The chain has TRBV12-3 or TRBV12-4 and TRBJ2-5, with a tentative D call TRBD2 (6 bases). Trimming left V 5 bases short and J 3 bases short, with 10 bases between. CDR3 size: 13 residues. The CDR3 reads CASSPREEETQYF. In DNA, the CDR3 is TGTGCCAGCAGTCCGCGGGAAGAAGAGACCCAGTACTTC.

This clonotype was counted only a few times. The DNA of the CDR3 is TGTGCCAGTAGTAGGAGTAAGGGGTATAGCAATCAGCCCCAGCATTTT. It yields the protein CASSRSKGYSNQPQHF. The chain is built from TRBV19 and TRBJ1-5; possibly TRBD1 for D (5 bases). Looked up from germline, CDR1 is LNHDA and CDR2 is SQIVND (reference sequence). The ends were cut back, 4 bases at V and 0 bases at J, with 13 bases in the middle. The CDR3 runs to 16 residues.

Comments on this clonotype: Given a much more abundant clone one base away, this may be a read error. The chain links TRBV12-3 or TRBV12-4 to TRBJ1-1; 7 bases match TRBD1. The CDR3 consists of 15 residues. The V gene end was trimmed by 5 bases and the J gene end by 4 bases; junction bases not matched to a gene: 10. The CDR3 loop is CASSESRQGATEAFF. CDR3 sequence (DNA): TGTGCCAGCAGTGAGTCGAGACAGGGTGCCACTGAAGCTTTCTTT.

This clonotype has a handful of counts. The gene calls are TRBV3-1 and TRBJ1-6, with D hard to call. V shed 3 bases and J shed 9 bases, with 9 bases lying between them. This CDR3 has 13 amino acids. Germline V gene lookup returns CDR1 LGHDT and CDR2 YNNKEL (reference sequence). In nucleotides, the CDR3 is TGTGCCAGCAGCCAGGGCAGTTCTTCACCCCTCCACTTT. Amino acids: CASSQGSSSPLHF.

V gene TRBV20-1 combines with J gene TRBJ2-5, with D possibly TRBD1 on 6 matching bases. Germline CDR1 and CDR2: DFQATT and SNEGSKA (reference sequence). This CDR3 contains 14 residues. Trimming stripped 1 base from V and 5 bases from J, with 14 bases between. CDR3 protein: CSARAGAGVETQYF. CDR3 DNA: TGCAGTGCTAGAGCAGGGGCTGGCGTTGAGACCCAGTACTTC.

This clonotype was seen a few times. The CDR3 DNA reads TGTGCCAGCGCCTATGGCGGGGGCCGTAATTCACCCCTCCACTTT. Protein product: CASAYGGGRNSPLHF. J is TRBJ1-6 and V is TRBV9, with TRBD1 as a possible D gene (6 bases). Trimming pared 7 bases from V and 6 bases from J, leaving 17 bases between. Per germline, CDR1 SGDLS and CDR2 YYNGEE. The CDR3 runs to 15 residues. The full variable domain, in which reference TRBV9 and TRBJ1-6 provide the parts outside the CDR3, is DSGVTQTPKHLITATGQRVTLRCSPRSGDLSVYWYQQSLDQGLQFLIQYYNGEERAKGNILERFSAQQFPDLHSELNLSSLELGDSALYFCASAYGGGRNSPLHFGNGTRLTVT.

This clonotype was seen a handful of times. J is TRBJ1-3 and V is TRBV7-9; TRBD1 agrees at 8 bases. V lost 4 bases and J lost 4; bases outside the gene matches: 9. CDR1 is SEHNR, CDR2 FQNEAQ, per germline (reference sequence). CDR3 length: 16 amino acids. CDR3 region: CASSSPTGVEGNTIYF. The CDR3, as DNA: TGTGCCAGCAGCTCGCCGACAGGGGTAGAAGGAAACACCATATATTTT.

Remarks on this clonotype: A single base separates this from a much larger clone, so it may be a read error. The gene calls are TRBV7-2 and TRBJ2-5; D gene unclear. V lost 5 bases, J lost 5 bases, and 12 bases lay in between. Germline V gene lookup returns CDR1 SGHTA and CDR2 FQGNSA. The CDR3 is made up of 13 amino acids. As DNA, the CDR3 is TGTGCCAGCAGCGTAACTTCGATCGAGACCCAGTACTTC. This sequence encodes CASSVTSIETQYF.

This clonotype has a count of ten or more. J is TRBJ2-5 and V is TRBV7-9; TRBD1 agrees at 10 bases. The germline gives CDR1 SEHNR, CDR2 FQNEAQ (reference sequence). V was pared by 6 bases and J by 5 bases, with 6 bases of the junction left unmatched. The CDR3 is 14 amino acids. The CDR3 bases are TGTGCCAGCAGTTCGACAGGGGGCCGGGAGACCCAGTACTTC. As protein: CASSSTGGRETQYF.

CDR3 DNA: TGTGCCAGCAGCCACTCAAAGATTCCAGGCTCCTACGAGCAGTACTTC. Protein product: CASSHSKIPGSYEQYF. This chain uses TRBV14 with TRBJ2-7; D not certain. The V gene lost 3 bases and the J gene lost 0 bases, with 15 bases spanning the gap. Germline CDR1 is SGHDN and CDR2 is FVKESK. The CDR3 runs 16 residues.

In its sample, this clonotype was seen once. Given a much more abundant clone one base away, this may be a read error. This chain's CDR3 is CANSLDPGVPQNSPLHF. The CDR3 DNA follows: TGTGCCAACAGCCTAGACCCCGGCGTTCCTCAGAACTCACCCCTCCACTTT. This chain connects TRBV7-2 to TRBJ1-6; unclear D gene. This CDR3 is 17 amino acids long. Per the germline V gene, CDR1 is SGHTA and CDR2 is FQGNSA.

As for this clonotype: A junction end diverges from the germline sequence, so it may reflect a read error. The rearrangement links TRBV5-1 to TRBJ2-2; possibly TRBD2 for D (5 bases). This CDR3 comprises 14 residues. Looked up from germline, CDR1 is SGHRS and CDR2 is YFSETQ. Written as DNA, the CDR3 is TGTGCCAGCAGTTTAGGAGGCTTCCCCGGGGAGCTGTTTTTT. This translates into CASSLGGFPGELFF.